What follows are 26 T cell receptor beta chains derived from one specimen sequenced in a study of sequential checkpoint blockade in melanoma. Treatment given: randomized to nivolumab then ipilimumab (arm A) or the reverse (arm B). Sequenced by immunoSEQ multiplex PCR; TCRdb stores in-frame clones only, minus some. Of some 3,500 clones listed, about 18% are singletons. Source: tumor tissue (inferred from file names), taken from a patient given nivolumab and ipilimumab in sequence. The receptors stem from a human donor with melanoma.

In this sample, this clone turned up many times. The chain uses TRBV6-8 and TRBJ2-7, with D possibly called TRBD1 or TRBD2 (6 bases each). Germline V gene lookup returns CDR1 MNHGY and CDR2 SAAAGT. There are 15 residues in the CDR3. The V end was cut by 7 bases, the J end by 3 bases, with 19 bases between. CDR3 residues: CASNAGHQADYEQYF. CDR3 nucleotide sequence: TGTGCCAGCAACGCGGGACACCAGGCGGACTACGAGCAGTACTTC.

In this sample, this clone turned up a few times. The V call is TRBV6-8, the J call TRBJ1-4; tentatively, D is TRBD1 (5 bases). The CDR3 sequence is 14 residues long. Germline CDR1 reads MNHGY; CDR2 reads SAAAGT. Trimming shortened V by 2 bases and J by 7 bases, and 11 bases separated the two germline ends. The CDR3 DNA sequence: TGTGCCAGCAGTTACGGGACCCTTGCTGAAAAACTGTTTTTT. Its translation is CASSYGTLAEKLFF.

In this sample, this clone turned up a few times. The V gene is TRBV6-8, the J gene TRBJ2-7; the D gene is possibly TRBD1 (5 bases). Germline CDR1 reads MNHGY; CDR2 reads SAAAGT. Trimming pared 0 bases from V and 6 bases from J, leaving 15 bases between. The length of the CDR3 is 15 residues. This CDR3 is CASSYSSVREGEQYF. The DNA for the CDR3 is TGTGCCAGCAGTTACTCGAGCGTCAGGGAAGGCGAGCAGTACTTC.

The rearrangement joins TRBV30 to TRBJ1-5; D gene ambiguous. This CDR3 is 12 amino acids long. CDR1 GTSNPN and CDR2 SVGIG come from the germline V gene (reference sequence). V was clipped by 0 bases and J by 7 bases, with 7 bases between them. The CDR3, as DNA: TGTGCCTGGAGTGTACGGGGACAGCCCCAGCATTTT. Protein: CAWSVRGQPQHF.

By sample share, this clone is large. The chain is built from TRBV9 and TRBJ2-5, with D possibly matching TRBD1 (7 bases). The CDR3 length is 15 residues. V was pared by 0 bases and J by 5 bases, with 14 bases between. The V gene's germline CDR1 is SGDLS and CDR2 YYNGEE. The CDR3 coding sequence is TGTGCCAGCAGCGTAGTTGGAGGGGGCCGGGAGACCCAGTACTTC. This sequence encodes CASSVVGGGRETQYF.

The gene calls are TRBV12-2 and TRBJ2-6; TRBD2 is the table's D call and was not checked against the DNA. TRBV12-2 is an annotated pseudogene. This CDR3 has 18 residues. In DNA form, the CDR3 reads TGTGCAAGTCGCTTAGAGCCCGGAGGGGTCTCTGGGGCCAACGTCCTGACTTTC. Protein: CASRLEPGGVSGANVLTF.

This clone appeared many times. The gene calls are TRBV11-3 and TRBJ2-5; the match to TRBD2 covers 7 bases. Germline V gene lookup returns CDR1 SGHNT and CDR2 YENEEA. The V gene end was trimmed by 6 bases and the J gene end by 9 bases; junction bases not matched to a gene: 13. The CDR3 sequence is 14 residues long. Here the CDR3 DNA reads TGTGCCAGCAGGTCCCGGGACGAAGGGAGGGCCCAGTACTTC. This codes for CASRSRDEGRAQYF.

The V and J genes are TRBV19 and TRBJ1-5, with D maybe TRBD1 (6 bases). In germline, CDR1 is LNHDA, CDR2 SQIVND (reference sequence). The CDR3 has 14 residues. Trimming removed 4 bases from V and 1 base from J, with 8 bases in between. Here the CDR3 DNA reads TGTGCCAGTAGTAAGGGGGAGAGCAATCAGCCCCAGCATTTT. It codes for CASSKGESNQPQHF.

This clone came up a few times. The CDR3 DNA is TGTGCCAGCAGAAGTACGGGTACATCAGAGACCCAGTACTTC. Its protein product is CASRSTGTSETQYF. The rearrangement links TRBV6-8 to TRBJ2-5; D uncertain. V lost 6 bases and J lost 4, with 15 bases in between. Per germline, CDR1 MNHGY and CDR2 SAAAGT. The CDR3 consists of 14 residues.

This clone came up many times. This chain uses TRBV11-3 with TRBJ2-1; D is possibly TRBD1 or TRBD2 (6 bases each). The germline V gene encodes CDR1 SGHNT and CDR2 YENEEA. V lost 7 bases and J 8 bases, leaving 21 bases between the germline ends. This CDR3 has 15 residues. CDR3 loop: CASNNGVQEGDEQFF. As DNA, the CDR3 is TGTGCCAGCAACAACGGGGTCCAGGAGGGGGATGAGCAGTTCTTC.

The chain couples TRBV11-3 to TRBJ2-3; 8 nucleotides agree with TRBD1. The V gene end was trimmed by 3 bases and the J gene end by 6 bases; junction bases not matched to a gene: 14. The CDR3 is made up of 17 amino acids. Per the germline V gene, CDR1 is SGHNT and CDR2 is YENEEA. The CDR3 DNA reads as TGTGCCAGCAGCTTCCCCATCGGGACAGGTCGAGCGGATACGCAGTATTTT. Protein product: CASSFPIGTGRADTQYF. Combining the CDR3 with reference TRBV11-3 and TRBJ2-3 gives the whole variable domain EAGVVQSPRYKIIEKKQPVAFWCNPISGHNTLYWYLQNLGQGPELLIRYENEEAVDDSQLPKDRFSAERLKGVDSTLKIQPAELGDSAVYLCASSFPIGTGRADTQYFGPGTRLTVL.

This clone was found a few times. The rearrangement uses TRBV6-8 and TRBJ1-2; TRBD1 aligns across 10 bases. Germline V gene data show CDR1 as MNHGY and CDR2 as SAAAGT. The CDR3 covers 14 residues. V shed 8 bases and J 4 bases; nucleotides not matched to a gene: 7. The CDR3 here is CASRRDRGSYGYTF. DNA for the CDR3: TGTGCCAGCCGGAGGGACAGGGGTAGCTATGGCTACACCTTC.

This clone was seen a few times. The chain joins TRBV6-8 to TRBJ1-5, with TRBD1 as a possible D gene (5 bases). The length of the CDR3 is 13 residues. Trimming took off 7 bases at V and 4 bases at J, with 11 bases between the two ends. CDR1 is MNHGY, CDR2 SAAAGT, per germline. CDR3 bases: TGTGCCAGCACAAGCGGGGGAAATCAGCCCCAGCATTTT. It yields the protein CASTSGGNQPQHF.

Only a few counts were recorded for this clone. The chain is built from TRBV11-3 and TRBJ1-3; D not resolved. V lost 2 bases, J lost 0 bases, and 8 bases lay in between. CDR1 SGHNT and CDR2 YENEEA come from the germline V gene. This CDR3 is 15 amino acids long. Here the CDR3 reads CASSLSRASGNTIYF. The DNA for the CDR3 is TGTGCCAGCAGCTTATCACGTGCCTCTGGAAACACCATATATTTT. The complete variable domain, with remaining parts taken from reference TRBV11-3 and TRBJ1-3, reads EAGVVQSPRYKIIEKKQPVAFWCNPISGHNTLYWYLQNLGQGPELLIRYENEEAVDDSQLPKDRFSAERLKGVDSTLKIQPAELGDSAVYLCASSLSRASGNTIYFGEGSWLTVV.

This chain links TRBV14 with TRBJ2-7, with D possibly TRBD1 on 5 matching bases. CDR1 and CDR2 (germline): SGHDN, FVKESK. Trimming pared 4 bases from V and 2 bases from J, leaving 12 bases between. The CDR3 consists of 14 residues. Written as DNA, the CDR3 is TGTGCCAGCAGCCTCCGACAGAATCCCTACGAGCAGTACTTC. This sequence encodes CASSLRQNPYEQYF. Complete variable domain (other parts from reference TRBV14 and TRBJ2-7): EAGVTQFPSHSVIEKGQTVTLRCDPISGHDNLYWYRRVMGKEIKFLLHFVKESKQDESGMPNNRFLAERTGGTYSTLKVQPAELEDSGVYFCASSLRQNPYEQYFGPGTRLTVT.

The chain couples TRBV23-1 to TRBJ2-7; D is undetermined. TRBV23-1 is an ORF, and what it does is uncertain. Trimming stripped 6 bases from V and 4 bases from J, with 13 bases between. This CDR3 contains 13 residues. CDR3 sequence (DNA): TGCGCCAGCAGCTTGGCCCCGTTGTACGAGCAGTACTTC. It codes for CASSLAPLYEQYF.

The rearrangement uses TRBV9 and TRBJ1-2; unclear D gene. This CDR3 contains 12 residues. Germline V lookup: CDR1 SGDLS, CDR2 YYNGEE. V lost 6 bases, J lost 0 bases, and 6 bases lay in between. CDR3 region: CASTGSNYGYTF. The DNA for the CDR3 is TGTGCCAGCACTGGGTCTAACTATGGCTACACCTTC.

The chain couples TRBV19 to TRBJ1-1; TRBD1 might be the D (6 bases). The CDR3 is 13 residues long. Trimming pared 3 bases from V and 4 bases from J, leaving 9 bases between. Germline CDR1 reads LNHDA; CDR2 reads SQIVND (reference sequence). CDR3 sequence: CASSMEGGTEAFF. CDR3 nucleotides: TGTGCCAGTAGTATGGAAGGGGGCACTGAAGCTTTCTTT.

The CDR3 region is CASRPGTGKSPLHF. The CDR3 coding sequence is TGTGCCAGCAGGCCCGGGACGGGAAAATCCCCCCTCCACTTT. J is TRBJ1-6 and V is TRBV6-8; D may be TRBD1 (5 bases). CDR1 MNHGY and CDR2 SAAAGT come from the germline V gene. The CDR3 sequence is 14 residues long. V was trimmed by 6 bases and J by 13 bases, leaving 19 bases between them.

This chain links TRBV19 with TRBJ2-3; TRBD2 matches 10 bases. This CDR3 has 15 amino acids. V was clipped by 10 bases and J by 1 base; unmatched bases: 8. CDR1 LNHDA and CDR2 SQIVND come from the germline V gene (reference sequence). The CDR3 loop is CATRILAGGTDTQYF. The CDR3 nucleotides read TGTGCCACGAGAATTCTAGCGGGAGGCACAGATACGCAGTATTTT. Drawing the rest from reference TRBV19 and TRBJ2-3, the complete variable domain is DGGITQSPKYLFRKEGQNVTLSCEQNLNHDAMYWYRQDPGQGLRLIYYSQIVNDFQKGDIAEGYSVSREKKESFPLTVTSAQKNPTAFYLCATRILAGGTDTQYFGPGTRLTVL.

In its sample, this clone was seen a few times. CDR3 nucleotide sequence: TGTGCCAGCAGCTTGGGGGGCCGACAGCATGGAAACACCATATATTTT. Protein product: CASSLGGRQHGNTIYF. The chain has TRBV11-3 and TRBJ1-3; D perhaps matches TRBD1 (6 bases). This CDR3 has 16 amino acids. The V and J ends lost 3 bases and 3 bases respectively, with 15 bases between them. CDR1 and CDR2 from the germline V gene are SGHNT and YENEEA. Using reference TRBV11-3 and TRBJ1-3 for the parts outside the CDR3, the full variable domain is EAGVVQSPRYKIIEKKQPVAFWCNPISGHNTLYWYLQNLGQGPELLIRYENEEAVDDSQLPKDRFSAERLKGVDSTLKIQPAELGDSAVYLCASSLGGRQHGNTIYFGEGSWLTVV.

This clone is medium-sized. This chain uses TRBV11-3 with TRBJ1-2, with D unresolved. The CDR3 sequence is 14 residues long. Trimming removed 1 base at V and 3 bases at J, with 9 bases between. The germline V gene encodes CDR1 SGHNT and CDR2 YENEEA. The CDR3 is CASSLVSSDYGYTF. The CDR3 DNA follows: TGTGCCAGCAGCTTAGTTTCCTCCGACTATGGCTACACCTTC.

J is TRBJ2-7 and V is TRBV19, with a possible D match to TRBD1 (6 bases). There are 15 residues in the CDR3. V was clipped by 4 bases and J by 2 bases, with 15 bases between them. Germline CDR1 is LNHDA and CDR2 is SQIVND (reference sequence). The CDR3: CASSTTGSPTYEQYF. DNA of the CDR3: TGTGCCAGTAGTACCACAGGGTCGCCTACCTACGAGCAGTACTTC.

The sample holds a few counts of this clone. The J gene is TRBJ1-1, the V gene TRBV6-8; a weak D match, TRBD1 (6 bases). The germline V gene encodes CDR1 MNHGY and CDR2 SAAAGT. The CDR3 sequence is 12 residues long. The V end lost 6 bases, the J end lost 7 bases, and 12 bases lay between the germline ends. CDR3 amino acids: CASSLGQLEAFF. CDR3 coding DNA: TGTGCCAGCAGCCTCGGACAGCTTGAAGCTTTCTTT.

There are a few counts of this clone. Here the CDR3 reads CASSQDLSGFAEQYF. The DNA for the CDR3 is TGCGCCAGCAGCCAAGATCTTAGTGGATTTGCCGAGCAGTACTTC. The rearrangement links TRBV4-1 to TRBJ2-7, with D unclear. CDR1 and CDR2 from the germline V gene are MGHRA and YSYEKL. Between the trimmed V and J ends, which lost 0 bases and 6 bases, there was a span of 15 bases. This CDR3 region has 15 residues.

By sample share, this clone is medium-sized. The genes are TRBV6-8 and TRBJ1-1, with no clear D. The length of the CDR3 is 13 residues. Germline values: CDR1 MNHGY, CDR2 SAAAGT. Trimming removed 1 base at V and 1 base at J, with 4 bases between. CDR3 DNA sequence: TGTGCCAGCAGTTACTTGGAGAACACTGAAGCTTTCTTT. Its protein is CASSYLENTEAFF.